This T cell receptor beta chain was found in a study of cytomegalovirus exposure and HLA in healthy donors listed by TCRdb under 2017. Background on the whole study: An earlier analysis of several hundred of the donors reported about 300 Gb of sequence data and 117 million unique TCR beta sequences obtained from some 170 million T cells. An early release covering more than 500 HLA-typed donors comprised approximately 300 gigabases of sequencing data and 85 million to 100 million unique TCR sequences. The genetic ancestry cluster associated with self-reported Caucasian donors included roughly four fifths of the 398 genotyped donors. The aim of the study was to test whether cataloging public T cell receptors could identify signatures of past pathogen exposure. The T cell repertoires of some 700 subjects were profiled by immunosequencing and related to cytomegalovirus serostatus. Along with the approximately 700-subject first cohort, a separate validation cohort of more than 90 different subjects was used. High-throughput TCR immunosequencing, statistical association of individual TCRs with disease status, and machine learning were combined to predict cytomegalovirus infection status. To study patterns of TCR occurrence, a later analysis re-analyzed previously published TCR beta repertoires from under 750 donors and added high-resolution HLA genotyping. In the later analysis, no new phenotypic data were used to find candidate immune exposures; instead, reliance was placed on TCR beta sequences and their occurrence across donors. To decide whether each TCR beta V gene segment behaved as functional or pseudogenic, an earlier analysis of nearly 600 of the donors relied on high-throughput TCR beta sequencing. Donor age, sex, ethnicity and CMV serostatus were collected together with the repertoire data. A later genetic analysis took genome-wide SNP genotypes for about 55% of the roughly 700 donors and used that subset as a discovery cohort. All discovery cohort repertoires had been generated on a single sequencing platform. Both class I and class II loci were covered by HLA typing, at four-digit resolution. Typing coverage differed by locus: A, B, C, DRB1 and DQB1 were typed in roughly 620-630 donors, DQA1 in about 500, DPA1 in 606, and DPB1 in around 490. Because of strong linkage in the cohort, five DR-DQ haplotypes were treated as single units for association and clustering. Across approximately 400 genotyped donors of the cohort, an average of about 220,000 unique TCR beta nucleotide sequences per donor were sequenced, and approximately 17% of those sequences were non-productive. Findings and caveats that apply to the study as a whole: A further reported finding was that TCR beta sequences accurately predicted the HLA-A and HLA-B alleles for most subjects in the first cohort. Across donors, most TCR sequences were observed very rarely, whereas some public TCRs were present in many individuals. The 87-base-pair reads could not distinguish some IMGT-functional V segments, including TRBV6-2 and TRBV6-3, so those segments were excluded. In vitro tests confirmed that three of the cytomegalovirus-associated TCR beta chains recognize cytomegalovirus antigens. Linkage disequilibrium might explain the correlated functional status among segregating V segments, but an unknown experimental factor could not be excluded. Cytomegalovirus status was reported to be diagnosed by the classifier with high specificity and sensitivity in both the original and validation cohorts. In a later analysis, TCR association rates were found to vary across HLA loci, with the most associated TCRs seen for DRB1 alleles and the fewest for HLA-C alleles. A later genetic analysis associated a missense DCLRE1C variant with V-gene and J-gene trimming of TCR beta chains, and an independent cohort replicated the association. Because counts were too low, more than 15 rarely observed V segments, including chromosome 9 orphons, were excluded from the earlier analysis of fewer than 650 of the donors. An earlier analysis of several hundred of the donors showed that most TCR beta V segments appeared in productive rearrangements either about 90% or about 30% of the time, which broadly matched IMGT annotations. Compared with equally common non-associated chains, HLA-associated TCR beta chains in a later analysis were more clonally expanded and had lower generation probabilities. Assigning TCR associations to individual alleles was difficult when HLA alleles, especially DR and DQ, strongly co-occurred. This cohort had only TCR beta chains sequenced, and the lack of alpha or paired-chain data limited which features could be detected. In a later analysis, 16,951 TCR beta sequences were associated with specific HLA alleles at a false discovery rate of 0.05. The authors suggested that the approach could potentially be generalized to other disease states and immunological phenotypes. Because HLA typing was missing for some donors at each locus, association tests included only the typed subset. The study listed 164 TCR beta chains as associated with cytomegalovirus. According to a later analysis, parvovirus B19, influenza, CMV and Epstein-Barr virus appeared linked to several top co-occurrence clusters. The presence/absence analyses assumed that sequencing depth was roughly uniform across donors, and that assumption may not be true. The only immune exposure information available for the cohort was CMV serostatus. According to a later genetic analysis, donors in an Asian-associated ancestry cluster had fewer N-insertions in productive TCRs than the approximately 650-donor mean. Most CMV-associated TCR beta chains appeared to be HLA-restricted in a later analysis, and the HLA associations seemed to be driven largely by CMV exposure. A cluster of highly shared sequence variants was judged likely to be a technical artifact of the sequencing pipeline.

V is reduced by 0 bases and J by 0 bases, leaving a spacing of 6 bases between them. Measured from the cysteine to the phenylalanine, the CDR3 is 15 residues long. The DNA shown is the 45-base CDR3, in frame from base 1. CDR1 SGDLS and CDR2 YYNGEE are derived from the germline V gene. The library was produced with the immunoSEQ multiplex PCR assay. For the multiplex PCR, a mixture combining 60 forward primers for TCR Vbeta segments and 13 reverse primers for TCR Jbeta segments was used. A multiplex PCR assay on genomic DNA amplified the CDR3 region of rearranged TCR beta genes. The Illumina HiSeq System was used to sequence the amplified TCR beta libraries as 87-base-pair reads. Turning to the authors' computational methods: Across the 600 to 700 repertoires, a later analysis counted 75 million to 90 million unique TCR beta chains, approximately 12 million of which were shared by at least two donors. Raw reads were error-corrected and collapsed into unique sequences with a nearest-neighbor algorithm that merged closely related sequences to remove PCR and sequencing errors. CDR3 sequences were aligned to IMGT reference sequences to assign V, D and J gene segments. For a sequence to be retained, at least a six-nucleotide match to both a V gene segment and a J gene segment was required. Rearrangements were called productive when the CDR3 lacked stop codons and stayed in frame with V and J; all others were non-productive. Following IMGT convention, CDR3 was defined as the stretch from the second conserved V-encoded cysteine to the conserved J-encoded phenylalanine. The earlier analysis of fewer than 700 of the donors excluded sequences that lacked an unambiguous match to a single V gene segment. In an earlier analysis of almost 600 of the donors, a V segment was called functional when productive rearrangements were above 56.7%, and segregating when the standard deviation between donors exceeded 5%. A statistical classification framework was built to diagnose cytomegalovirus status from the catalog of TCR beta chain sequences. In a later analysis, TCR nucleotide sequences were compared against IMGT/GENE-DB human TR gene sequences so that V and J genes could be assigned. The TCRdist pipeline was used in a later analysis to assign CDR3 sequences and most-parsimonious VDJ recombination scenarios. In a later analysis, every TCR beta chain was defined by the combination of its CDR3 amino acid sequence and its V-gene family, and reads without a unique V-gene family were dropped. To address suspected cross-contamination and a sequencing artifact, a later analysis removed under 600 highly shared, low-generation-probability nucleotide sequences. In a later analysis, a clonal expansion index was calculated for each public chain from normalized within-repertoire ranks of inferred template counts. In a later analysis, generation probabilities were computed with a VDJ recombination model fitted to out-of-frame rearrangements, and the resulting probabilities were checked against IGoR. Hypergeometric tests were used in a later analysis to score TCR-TCR, TCR-HLA and TCR-CMV co-occurrence, with a repertoire-size bias correction applied to the TCR pairs. In a later analysis, false discovery rates were estimated by permuting HLA or CMV assignments 20 times. In a later analysis, co-occurring TCRs were grouped with DBSCAN, and TCRdist sequence similarity was added when clustering was performed within HLA-allele-positive subsets. Repertoires with fewer than 30,000 or more than 120,000 public chains were left out of co-occurrence clustering, as were four to six repertoires with anomalous nucleotide sharing. Held by TCRdb, this immuneACCESS table contains in-frame sequences only and omits some clones. Under half of the omission traces to an unresolved V gene where checked; the cause of the rest is unknown. V, J and clone size were drawn from that table, and D and trimming were deduced from the DNA. The sample table lists 110,000 to 150,000 clones, around 82% of them with a count of one. In total, the top ten clones hold 2.5% to 3% of the sample.

On this clone itself: Its antigen specificity is not known. The record has no base qualities; no much larger clone is one base away.

The cohort was made up of several hundred healthy bone marrow donors. Cohort members were all nominally healthy when sampled, although unrecorded immune exposures were likely present. The donor was CMV seronegative and belonged to the group of 350 to 400 seronegative cohort members. Each donor provided a peripheral blood sample, and peripheral blood mononuclear cells were used for TCR beta sequencing. The Qiagen DNeasy Blood Extraction Kit was used to extract genomic DNA from the blood cell samples. The receptor chain draws on TRBV9 and TRBJ2-2; the D gene identity is not certain. The clonotype comes from a female donor in good health and CMV-seronegative. The sample was PBMCs. In nucleotide form, the sequence is TGTGCCAGCAGCGTAGTTGTATCGAACACCGGGGAGCTGTTTTTT. This is translated as CASSVVVSNTGELFF.